These 10 T cell receptor beta chains originate from one sample sequenced in a study of blood T cell repertoires in COVID-19. Measured with immunoSEQ multiplex PCR; TCRdb has only the in-frame clones, and not every one. This sample has over 90,000 clones, with roughly 76% found just once. The specimen sequenced was peripheral blood. These receptor sequences come from a man aged 80 or over with COVID-19, enrolled during active disease.

The gene calls are TRBV7-2 and TRBJ1-5; TRBD1 might be the D (6 bases). Germline lookup yields CDR1 SGHTA and CDR2 FQGNSA. V shed 2 bases and J shed 10 bases, with 15 bases lying between them. CDR3 length equals 14 residues. CDR3 residues: CASSLKGEGVPQHF. For the CDR3, the DNA is TGTGCCAGCAGCTTAAAGGGGGAGGGAGTACCCCAGCATTTT.

V usage is TRBV21-1 and J usage is TRBJ2-7; the table's D gene call, TRBD2, was not cross checked with the DNA. TRBV21-1 is a pseudogene. The CDR3 length is 15 residues. CDR3 region: CASSVPEDWHYEQYF. CDR3 bases: TGTGCCAGCAGCGTCCCGGAGGACTGGCACTACGAGCAGTACTTC.

The chain is built from TRBV6-5 and TRBJ1-2; 8 bases are shared with TRBD1. The V gene end was trimmed by 4 bases and the J gene end by 4 bases; junction bases not matched to a gene: 5. There are 14 residues in the CDR3. Germline CDR1 reads MNHEY; CDR2 reads SVGAGI. The CDR3 DNA reads as TGTGCCAGCAGTTCCCGAACAGGGGGCTATGGCTACACCTTC. The encoded protein is CASSSRTGGYGYTF.

The genes are TRBV3-1 (or the pseudogene TRBV3-2) and TRBJ2-1; 11 nucleotides align to TRBD2. The CDR3 is made up of 14 amino acids. Germline CDR1 and CDR2: LGHDT and YNNKEL (reference sequence). V lost 5 bases to trimming and J lost 5 bases; unmatched junction nucleotides: 2. CDR3: CASSVTSGNNEQFF. CDR3 coding DNA: TGTGCCAGCAGCGTGACTAGCGGGAACAATGAGCAGTTCTTC.

The V call is TRBV20-1, the J call TRBJ1-5; D is undetermined. Germline V gene lookup returns CDR1 DFQATT and CDR2 SNEGSKA (reference sequence). V lost 3 bases, J lost 4 bases, and 4 bases lay in between. The CDR3 is 11 residues long. The CDR3: CSASGNQPQHF. The DNA for the CDR3 is TGCAGTGCTAGCGGGAATCAGCCCCAGCATTTT.

V is TRBV27 and J is TRBJ2-3, with D unclear. CDR3 length equals 16 residues. Germline lookup yields CDR1 MNHEY and CDR2 SMNVEV (reference sequence). The V end lost 7 bases, the J end lost 0 bases, and 17 bases lay between the germline ends. The CDR3 protein is CASTPRVAYSTDTQYF. The DNA for the CDR3 is TGTGCCAGCACCCCCCGGGTAGCATATAGCACAGATACGCAGTATTTT.

This clone was found once. The chain links TRBV7-9 to TRBJ2-5; 8 bases align to TRBD2. In germline, CDR1 is SEHNR, CDR2 FQNEAQ (reference sequence). Trimming cost V 9 bases and J 2 bases; bases outside gene matches: 11. This CDR3 is 15 amino acids long. CDR3 nucleotide sequence: TGTGCCAGTACCGCTCGTAGCGGGAATCAAGAGACCCAGTACTTC. Translating it yields CASTARSGNQETQYF.

The V call is TRBV5-1, the J call TRBJ2-2; no definite D call. CDR1 and CDR2 (germline): SGHRS, YFSETQ. The CDR3 has 12 residues. Trimming left V 0 bases short and J 7 bases short, with 4 bases between. The CDR3: CASSLAFGELFF. The DNA for the CDR3 is TGCGCCAGCAGCTTGGCTTTCGGGGAGCTGTTTTTT. Using reference TRBV5-1 and TRBJ2-2 for the parts outside the CDR3, the full variable domain is KAGVTQTPRYLIKTRGQQVTLSCSPISGHRSVSWYQQTPGQGLQFLFEYFSETQRNKGNFPGRFSGRQFSNSRSEMNVSTLELGDSALYLCASSLAFGELFFGEGSRLTVL.

V is TRBV5-6 and J is TRBJ2-3; the match to TRBD2 covers 13 bases. The ends lost 3 bases at V and 5 bases at J; junction bases unmatched: 9. The CDR3 is made up of 17 amino acids. Germline lookup yields CDR1 SGHDT and CDR2 YYEEEE. The CDR3 nucleotides read TGTGCCAGCAGCTCACTAGCGGGGGGGCCCTTAGGAGATACGCAGTATTTT. It codes for CASSSLAGGPLGDTQYF.

This clone was observed a handful of times. V and J are TRBV6-5 and TRBJ1-3, with unresolved D. The length of the CDR3 is 14 residues. Trimming took off 6 bases at V and 0 bases at J, with 9 bases between the two ends. Germline CDR1 is MNHEY and CDR2 is SVGAGI. The DNA for the CDR3 is TGTGCCAGCAGGGTAGATCCCTCTGGAAACACCATATATTTT. It specifies CASRVDPSGNTIYF.